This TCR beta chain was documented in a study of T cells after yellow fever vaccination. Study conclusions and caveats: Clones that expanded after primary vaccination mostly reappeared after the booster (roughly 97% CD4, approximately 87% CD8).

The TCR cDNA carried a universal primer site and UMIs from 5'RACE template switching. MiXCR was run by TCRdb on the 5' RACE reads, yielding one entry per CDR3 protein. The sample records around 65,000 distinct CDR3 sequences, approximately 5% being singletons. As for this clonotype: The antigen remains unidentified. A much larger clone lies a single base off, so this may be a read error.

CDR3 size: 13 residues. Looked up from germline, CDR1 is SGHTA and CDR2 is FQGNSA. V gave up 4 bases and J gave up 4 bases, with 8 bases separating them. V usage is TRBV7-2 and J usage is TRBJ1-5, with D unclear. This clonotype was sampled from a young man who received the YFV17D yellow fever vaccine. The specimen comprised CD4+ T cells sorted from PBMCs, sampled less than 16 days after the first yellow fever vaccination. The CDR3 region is CASSSTRNQPQHF. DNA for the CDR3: TGTGCCAGCAGCTCGACTAGGAATCAGCCCCAGCATTTT. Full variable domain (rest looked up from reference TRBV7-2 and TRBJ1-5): GAGVSQSPSNKVTEKGKDVELRCDPISGHTALYWYRQSLGQGLEFLIYFQGNSAPDKSGLPSDRFSAERTGGSVSTLTIQRTQQEDSAVYLCASSSTRNQPQHFGDGTRLSIL.